Listed here are 9 T cell receptor beta chains from one sample, sequenced in a study of glioma-infiltrating T cells. The iRepertoire nested amplicon-rescue multiplex PCR amplified TCR alpha and beta CDR3s from RNA. TCRdb used MiXCR to reprocess the multiplex PCR reads, holding one entry per CDR3 protein. The sample records approximately 400,000 distinct CDR3 sequences, 35% to 45% being singletons. Sequencing was performed on glioma tissue, nonneoplastic brain tissue, or PBMCs (not recorded which). The receptors were gathered from a human donor with low-grade glioma or glioblastoma, undergoing nonglioma brain surgery, or in good health (not recorded which).

This clonotype was recorded a few times. V is TRBV24-1 and J is TRBJ2-3; 8 bases map to TRBD1. CDR1 is KGHDR and CDR2 is SFDVKD in the germline V gene. Trimming cost V 2 bases and J 0 bases; bases outside gene matches: 3. The CDR3 runs to 16 residues. DNA for the CDR3: TGTGCCACCAGTGATTCTGCAGGGGGCAGCACAGATACGCAGTATTTT. Translating it yields CATSDSAGGSTDTQYF.

On this clonotype itself: Possible read error: a much larger clone is one base away. The chain links TRBV27 to TRBJ1-5; D is undetermined. Germline values: CDR1 MNHEY, CDR2 SMNVEV (reference sequence). The CDR3 runs 15 residues. V shed 2 bases and J shed 5 bases, with 13 bases lying between them. Here the CDR3 reads CASSLIMNSHQPQHF. The DNA for the CDR3 is TGTGCCAGCAGTTTAATAATGAACAGCCATCAGCCCCAGCATTTT.

This chain joins TRBV29-1 and TRBJ2-7; no clear D. CDR3 length: 15 residues. V dropped 6 bases and J dropped 3 bases, with 21 bases sitting between them. Looked up from germline, CDR1 is SQVTM and CDR2 is ANQGSEA. The CDR3 DNA follows: TGCAGCGTCACGGGCATTGCGGTGGATCTCTACGAGCAGTACTTC. This gives the protein CSVTGIAVDLYEQYF.

This clonotype was picked up many times. The chain recombines TRBV25-1 with TRBJ1-2; D ambiguous. Trimming removed 4 bases at V and 4 bases at J, with 7 bases between. The V gene's germline CDR1 is MGHDK and CDR2 SYGVNS. The CDR3 length is 12 residues. Written as DNA, the CDR3 is TGTGCCAGCAGTGCCGCCCTCTATGGCTACACCTTC. Translated: CASSAALYGYTF.

The J gene is TRBJ2-7, the V gene TRBV20-1, with D perhaps being TRBD1 or TRBD2 (6 bases each). Germline V gene data show CDR1 as DFQATT and CDR2 as SNEGSKA (reference sequence). CDR3 length equals 13 residues. V lost 6 bases, J lost 4 bases, and 16 bases lay in between. The CDR3 is CSALRGVGYEQYF. For the CDR3, the DNA is TGCAGTGCGTTGAGGGGGGTTGGTTACGAGCAGTACTTC.

Concerning this clonotype: A read error may explain this, as a much larger clone is one base away. This chain links TRBV20-1 with TRBJ1-2; D uncertain. Germline CDR1 reads DFQATT; CDR2 reads SNEGSKA (reference sequence). CDR3 length: 12 residues. Written as DNA, the CDR3 is TGCACTGCTATTTTGCGCCCGTGGGGCTACACCTTC. Translating it yields CTAILRPWGYTF.

This chain joins TRBV28 and TRBJ2-1; D call uncertain. Germline assignment: CDR1 MDHEN and CDR2 SYDVKM. Trimming left V 1 base short and J 5 bases short, with 15 bases between. The CDR3 totals 16 residues. The CDR3, as DNA: TGTGCCAGCAGTTTATCCCTGCGTCTGTCGCACAATGAGCAGTTCTTC. The encoded protein is CASSLSLRLSHNEQFF.

The rearrangement joins TRBV27 to TRBJ2-3, with no clear D. Trimming took 6 bases from V and 12 from J, leaving 22 bases between them. The CDR3 covers 14 residues. CDR1 is MNHEY and CDR2 is SMNVEV in the germline V gene (reference sequence). CDR3 nucleotide sequence: TGTGCCAGCAGCAATTCGGTAAACGGGTCTTTTCAGTATTTT. This translates into CASSNSVNGSFQYF.

The rearrangement links TRBV7-2 to TRBJ2-2; TRBD2 might be the D (7 bases). The ends were cut back, 7 bases at V and 3 bases at J, with 18 bases in the middle. From germline, CDR1 is SGHTA and CDR2 FQGNSA. This CDR3 is 16 amino acids long. The CDR3 loop is CASTPVGGLDTGELFF. The CDR3 DNA reads as TGTGCCAGCACCCCGGTCGGGGGGCTGGACACCGGGGAGCTGTTTTTT.